A single sample is the source of the 8 T cell receptor beta chains below, sequenced in a study of CD8 T cells in Susac syndrome. RNA totalling about 0.5 to 1 ug underwent reverse transcription with random hexamers. MiXCR was run by TCRdb on the immunoSEQ multiplex PCR reads, yielding one entry per CDR3 protein. Among under 70,000 distinct CDR3 sequences listed, 85% to 95% were seen once. The specimen was CD8+ T cells from PBMCs. Receptors were obtained from a human donor in good health.

This chain joins TRBV6-5 and TRBJ2-7; 10 bases agree with TRBD1. The CDR3 has 14 residues. V was clipped by 2 bases and J by 3 bases; unmatched bases: 1. CDR1 is MNHEY, CDR2 SVGAGI, per germline. The chain's CDR3 is CASSYGTGDYEQYF. As DNA, the CDR3 is TGTGCCAGCAGTTACGGGACAGGGGACTACGAGCAGTACTTC.

The chain couples TRBV2 to TRBJ2-1, with TRBD2 matching 8 bases. CDR1 is SNHLY and CDR2 is FYNNEI in the germline V gene. CDR3 length: 17 residues. After removal of 5 bases from V and 15 bases from J, the junction contained 24 bases not matched to a gene. The CDR3 region is CASSPGSGGEFFFDLFF. CDR3 DNA sequence: TGTGCCAGCAGTCCGGGAAGCGGGGGCGAATTTTTTTTTGATCTGTTCTTC. Using reference TRBV2 and TRBJ2-1 for the parts outside the CDR3, the full variable domain is EPEVTQTPSHQVTQMGQEVILRCVPISNHLYFYWYRQILGQKVEFLVSFYNNEISEKSEIFDDQFSVERPDGSNFTLKIRSTKLEDSAMYFCASSPGSGGEFFFDLFFGPGTRLTVL.

The chain uses TRBV29-1 and TRBJ2-7; the D gene is possibly TRBD2 (6 bases). Trimming removed 5 bases at V and 3 bases at J, with 8 bases between. The CDR3 runs to 11 residues. Germline CDR1 reads SQVTM; CDR2 reads ANQGSEA. The CDR3 region is CSVLGGYEQYF. The CDR3 nucleotides read TGCAGCGTTCTGGGAGGCTACGAGCAGTACTTC.

The J gene is TRBJ2-3, the V gene TRBV11-2; D perhaps matches TRBD2 (7 bases). This CDR3 is 15 amino acids long. Germline V gene sequence: CDR1 SGHAT, CDR2 FQNNGV. Trimming stripped 7 bases from V and 2 bases from J, with 16 bases between. The CDR3 nucleotides read TGTGCCAGCAAGGGGCAGGGGACTATCACAGATACGCAGTATTTT. It encodes CASKGQGTITDTQYF. The full variable domain, completed using reference TRBV11-2 and TRBJ2-3, is EAGVAQSPRYKIIEKRQSVAFWCNPISGHATLYWYQQILGQGPKLLIQFQNNGVVDDSQLPKDRFSAERLKGVDSTLKIQPAKLEDSAVYLCASKGQGTITDTQYFGPGTRLTVL.

J is TRBJ1-4 and V is TRBV12-3 or TRBV12-4, with D perhaps matching TRBD1 (6 bases). The length of the CDR3 is 15 residues. The germline V and J ends were trimmed by 6 bases and 0 bases, with 11 bases remaining between them. CDR3 DNA: TGTGCCAGCAGCCCGGACAGTACAACTAATGAAAAACTGTTTTTT. This translates into CASSPDSTTNEKLFF.

The rearrangement uses TRBV7-9 and TRBJ1-6; possibly TRBD1 for D (6 bases). There are 15 residues in the CDR3. V gave up 4 bases and J gave up 10 bases, with 17 bases separating them. The germline CDR1 and CDR2 sequences are SEHNR and FQNEAQ (reference sequence). CDR3 amino acids: CASSSLGGRESPLHF. In DNA, the CDR3 is TGTGCCAGCAGCTCCCTCGGGGGCCGGGAGTCACCCCTCCACTTT. The whole variable domain, remainder taken from reference TRBV7-9 and TRBJ1-6, is DTGVSQNPRHKITKRGQNVTFRCDPISEHNRLYWYRQTLGQGPEFLTYFQNEAQLEKSRLLSDRFSAERPKGSFSTLEIQRTEQGDSAMYLCASSSLGGRESPLHFGNGTRLTVT.

The rearrangement links TRBV20-1 to TRBJ2-3; D possibly corresponds to TRBD1 (6 bases). The V gene lost 1 base and the J gene lost 11 bases, with 19 bases spanning the gap. Per germline, CDR1 DFQATT and CDR2 SNEGSKA (reference sequence). There are 14 residues in the CDR3. The CDR3 DNA is TGCAGTGCTAGAGTCGGGCAGGGTGAGGGGGTGCAGTATTTT. Translation gives CSARVGQGEGVQYF.

The rearrangement uses TRBV12-3 or TRBV12-4 and TRBJ1-1; D is ambiguous. The CDR3 is made up of 15 amino acids. V shed 2 bases and J shed 0 bases, with 10 bases lying between them. CDR3 residues: CASSLKRIMNTEAFF. The DNA for the CDR3 is TGTGCCAGCAGTTTAAAACGGATAATGAACACTGAAGCTTTCTTT.